This T cell receptor (beta chain) was retrieved from a study of radiotherapy plus CTLA-4 blockade in lung cancer. The wider study: Across the patients, objective responses occurred in approximately 20%, and disease control in 31%. General study points: Clones derived from tumor TCRs expanded in blood after radiotherapy plus ipilimumab.

Focal radiation and CTLA-4 blockade (ipilimumab) were tested in chemo-refractory metastatic non-small-cell lung cancer patients. This clone turned up a few times. The antigen remains undetermined. In germline, CDR1 is KGHSH, CDR2 LQKENI. The CDR3 length is 13 residues. Trimming took 3 bases from V and 1 from J, leaving 7 bases between them. TCRdb's table, derived via immunoSEQ multiplex PCR, lists solely in-frame clones and lacks some. The sample contains about 120,000 clones, about 87% of which appear only once. The TCR was taken from a human donor with non-small cell lung cancer that progressed on radiotherapy plus ipilimumab. Sequences were derived from peripheral blood, sampled from a patient treated with radiotherapy plus ipilimumab. V usage is TRBV18 and J usage is TRBJ2-7, with D possibly matching TRBD2 (6 bases). CDR3 amino acids: CASSPRESYEQYF. The DNA of the CDR3 is TGTGCCAGCTCACCTCGGGAGTCCTACGAGCAGTACTTC.